Each of the 10 T cell receptor beta chains below was sequenced from the same sample in a study of blood T cell repertoires in COVID-19. TCRdb's table, derived via immunoSEQ multiplex PCR, lists solely in-frame clones and lacks some. The sample lists 150,000 or so clones; about 85% were seen once. Sequencing was performed on peripheral blood. The receptors were gathered from an older woman with COVID-19, enrolled during active disease.

The chain has TRBV5-1 and TRBJ2-7, with TRBD2 matching over 7 bases. V lost 2 bases to trimming and J lost 2 bases; unmatched junction nucleotides: 7. The CDR3 has 15 amino acids. The germline gives CDR1 SGHRS, CDR2 YFSETQ. CDR3 region: CASSFGGGAAYEQYF. The CDR3 DNA reads TGCGCCAGCAGCTTTGGGGGGGGTGCTGCCTACGAGCAGTACTTC.

As regards this clone: Compared with germline, one end of the junction differs, possibly owing to a read error. V gene TRBV7-8 combines with J gene TRBJ2-2; TRBD2 agrees at 15 bases. The CDR3 has 17 amino acids. The germline V gene encodes CDR1 SGHVS and CDR2 FQNEAQ. The CDR3: CASSPRTSGGGTGELFF. The CDR3 region has the DNA TGTGCCAGCAGCCCGCGGACTAGCGGGGGGGGCACCGGGGAACTGTTTTTT.

This chain connects TRBV28 to TRBJ1-1; a weak D match, TRBD1 (5 bases). CDR1 MDHEN and CDR2 SYDVKM come from the germline V gene. Trimming removed 6 bases at V and 0 bases at J, with 14 bases between. This CDR3 has 15 residues. As DNA, the CDR3 is TGTGCCAGCAGCCGGGCAGGGTCTTTGAACACTGAAGCTTTCTTT. This translates into CASSRAGSLNTEAFF.

The chain combines TRBV19 with TRBJ2-1, with TRBD1 as a possible D gene (6 bases). CDR3 length: 14 amino acids. V lost 0 bases and J 10 bases, leaving 13 bases between the germline ends. Germline V gene data show CDR1 as LNHDA and CDR2 as SQIVND (reference sequence). CDR3 in DNA: TGTGCCAGTAGTATAGATGCAGCGGACAGCGAGCAGTTCTTC. Protein: CASSIDAADSEQFF. The entire variable domain, with the rest obtained from reference TRBV19 and TRBJ2-1, is as follows: DGGITQSPKYLFRKEGQNVTLSCEQNLNHDAMYWYRQDPGQGLRLIYYSQIVNDFQKGDIAEGYSVSREKKESFPLTVTSAQKNPTAFYLCASSIDAADSEQFFGPGTRLTVL.

The chain couples TRBV5-4 to TRBJ1-1, with 7 bases identical to TRBD1. The CDR3 covers 15 residues. J lost 6 bases, V lost 0 bases, and 8 bases had no gene match. Germline V gives CDR1 SGHNT, CDR2 YYREEE (reference sequence). DNA of the CDR3: TGTGCCAGCAGCTTGGACAGGGGAGGAAGCGCTGAAGCTTTCTTT. It specifies CASSLDRGGSAEAFF.

V usage is TRBV27 and J usage is TRBJ1-2; 9 bases are shared with TRBD1. The germline CDR1 and CDR2 sequences are MNHEY and SMNVEV (reference sequence). The CDR3 has 15 amino acids. Trimming cost V 2 bases and J 5 bases; bases outside gene matches: 6. CDR3 region: CASSLGQGLGYGYTF. CDR3 sequence (DNA): TGTGCCAGCAGTTTAGGACAGGGGCTAGGGTATGGCTACACCTTC.

The chain joins TRBV5-4 to TRBJ1-1; tentative D call: TRBD1 (5 bases). The germline V gene encodes CDR1 SGHNT and CDR2 YYREEE (reference sequence). The CDR3 totals 12 residues. The V end lost 10 bases, the J end lost 5 bases, and 15 bases lay between the germline ends. CDR3 protein: CAYDQGGTEAFF. DNA of the CDR3: TGTGCCTACGACCAGGGAGGTACTGAAGCTTTCTTT.

The chain uses TRBV10-3 and TRBJ2-7; 9 nucleotides match TRBD1. In germline, CDR1 is ENHRY, CDR2 SYGVKD. J gave up 6 bases and V 2 bases, and 8 bases lay outside the gene matches. The CDR3 loop spans 15 amino acids. The CDR3 nucleotides are TGTGCCATCAGTGAGACGGGGGACAGGGTGGCCGAGCAGTACTTC. Protein product: CAISETGDRVAEQYF.

The J gene is TRBJ1-5, the V gene TRBV2; D might be TRBD1 (5 bases). Trimming stripped 6 bases from V and 1 base from J, with 10 bases between. The CDR3 runs to 14 residues. Germline CDR1 is SNHLY and CDR2 is FYNNEI. The CDR3 nucleotides read TGTGCCAGCAGGCTAGGGGCAAGCAATCAGCCCCAGCATTTT. As protein: CASRLGASNQPQHF.

The V and J genes are TRBV5-8 and TRBJ1-4; the match to TRBD1 covers 9 bases. CDR3 size: 15 residues. V lost 1 base and J lost 7; bases outside the gene matches: 5. Germline assignment: CDR1 SGHTS and CDR2 YDEGEE. The CDR3 region has the DNA TGTGCCAGCAGCTTGACAGGGGGCGACTCTGAAAAACTGTTTTTT. It translates to CASSLTGGDSEKLFF. The full variable domain, rest sourced from reference TRBV5-8 and TRBJ1-4, is EAGVTQSPTHLIKTRGQQATLRCSPISGHTSVYWYQQALGLGLQFLLWYDEGEERNRGNFPPRFSGRQFPNYSSELNVNALELEDSALYLCASSLTGGDSEKLFFGSGTQLSVL.